The 18 T cell receptor beta chains below all came from one sample that was sequenced in a study of T-cell reconstitution after alpha-beta-depleted transplantation in children. Researchers prepared the TCRbeta library using unique molecular identifiers, the study reports. TCRdb processed the PCR reads anew with MiXCR; each CDR3 protein has one entry. In the table there are approximately 350,000 distinct CDR3 sequences, 9% to 12% of which are singletons. This specimen was PBMCs from the stem cell graft donor, taken from the stem cell graft. Receptors originate from a human donor who donated a stem cell graft to a child with acute lymphoblastic leukemia.

This clonotype turned up a few times. This sequence joins TRBV11-2 and TRBJ2-1; maybe TRBD2 (6 bases). The CDR3 sequence is 17 residues long. Germline V gene data show CDR1 as SGHAT and CDR2 as FQNNGV. The V end was cut by 1 base, the J end by 0 bases, with 13 bases between. The CDR3 DNA reads TGTGCCAGCAGCTTAGTGGCAGCGGGCAGCTCCTACAATGAGCAGTTCTTC. This sequence encodes CASSLVAAGSSYNEQFF.

This clonotype came up a few times. This rearrangement joins TRBV5-6 to TRBJ2-5; a weak D match, TRBD2 (5 bases). Germline values: CDR1 SGHDT, CDR2 YYEEEE. The CDR3 sequence is 15 residues long. Trimming removed 0 bases from V and 1 base from J, with 10 bases in between. CDR3 DNA: TGTGCCAGCAGCTTGGGGTCCGGGGTCCAAGAGACCCAGTACTTC. Translation: CASSLGSGVQETQYF.

This clonotype was found a few times. The chain couples TRBV6-1 to TRBJ2-1, with D possibly matching TRBD1 (6 bases). Germline lookup yields CDR1 MNHNS and CDR2 SASEGT. V lost 2 bases and J lost 4, with 15 bases in between. The CDR3 spans 16 residues. As DNA, the CDR3 is TGTGCCAGCAGTGAACTGCCAGGGGACGGATACAATGAGCAGTTCTTC. Translated: CASSELPGDGYNEQFF.

There are a few counts of this clonotype. The rearrangement uses TRBV7-2 and TRBJ2-5, with D perhaps matching TRBD1 (6 bases). The V gene lost 1 base and the J gene lost 5 bases, with 11 bases spanning the gap. Germline V gene data show CDR1 as SGHTA and CDR2 as FQGNSA. The CDR3 contains 14 residues. The CDR3 DNA reads TGTGCCAGCAGCTTAGTTCACAGGGACGAGACCCAGTACTTC. The encoded protein is CASSLVHRDETQYF.

This chain joins TRBV7-9 and TRBJ2-3; D is undetermined. Trimming shortened V by 4 bases and J by 4 bases, and 15 bases separated the two germline ends. The CDR3 has 15 amino acids. Germline V gene sequence: CDR1 SEHNR, CDR2 FQNEAQ (reference sequence). CDR3 loop: CASSSLRSTPDTQYF. DNA for the CDR3: TGTGCCAGCAGCTCCTTGCGGTCCACCCCAGATACGCAGTATTTT.

There are a few counts of this clonotype. V is TRBV20-1 and J is TRBJ2-2; the D gene could be TRBD1 or TRBD2 (5 bases each). V was shortened by 4 bases and J by 8 bases, with 14 bases between the two germline ends. The length of the CDR3 is 13 residues. Per germline, CDR1 DFQATT and CDR2 SNEGSKA (reference sequence). CDR3 amino acids: CSAMRGASGELFF. CDR3 nucleotide sequence: TGCAGTGCTATGAGGGGAGCTTCGGGGGAGCTGTTTTTT.

V is TRBV20-1 and J is TRBJ2-1, with D possibly being TRBD1 (6 bases). This CDR3 region has 14 residues. From germline, CDR1 is DFQATT and CDR2 SNEGSKA (reference sequence). V was trimmed by 1 base and J by 9 bases, leaving 16 bases between them. DNA for the CDR3: TGCAGTGCTAGAGGGGGGCACATAAAGACTGAGCAGTTCTTC. Translation gives CSARGGHIKTEQFF.

The chain has TRBV6-2 or TRBV6-3 and TRBJ1-2; weak D call: TRBD1 (6 bases). Germline V gene data show CDR1 as MNHEY and CDR2 as SVGEGT. V gave up 0 bases and J gave up 2 bases, with 13 bases separating them. The CDR3 is 16 amino acids. CDR3 coding DNA: TGTGCCAGCAGTTACTCTTTGACAGGAATCAACTATGGCTACACCTTC. Amino acid sequence: CASSYSLTGINYGYTF.

The chain uses TRBV20-1 and TRBJ2-7, with 11 bases identical to TRBD1. Germline trimming cut 1 base from V and 0 bases from J; bases unmatched to any gene: 5. The CDR3 length is 16 residues. Germline V lookup: CDR1 DFQATT, CDR2 SNEGSKA (reference sequence). The CDR3 region has the DNA TGCAGTGCTAGAGGGGGACAGGGGGTGAGCTCCTACGAGCAGTACTTC. It codes for CSARGGQGVSSYEQYF.

This clonotype has more than one count but fewer than ten. The chain employs TRBV3-1 and TRBJ2-1, with 15 bases that match TRBD2. There are 19 residues in the CDR3. V lost 5 bases, J lost 4 bases, and 12 bases stayed unmatched. The germline CDR1 and CDR2 sequences are LGHDT and YNNKEL (reference sequence). CDR3 in amino acids: CASSVIPGLAGGDYNEQFF. CDR3 coding DNA: TGTGCCAGCAGCGTAATACCGGGACTAGCGGGAGGAGATTACAATGAGCAGTTCTTC.

This chain links TRBV10-3 with TRBJ2-5, with unresolved D. The germline V gene has CDR1 ENHRY and CDR2 SYGVKD. The CDR3 is made up of 13 amino acids. V shed 6 bases and J shed 2 bases, with 10 bases lying between them. The CDR3 DNA sequence: TGTGCCATCAGGACGGCGATTCAAGAGACCCAGTACTTC. Encoded protein: CAIRTAIQETQYF.

The chain employs TRBV6-5 and TRBJ2-5; perhaps TRBD2 as D (5 bases). The CDR3 sequence is 15 residues long. The V and J ends lost 4 bases and 4 bases respectively, with 16 bases between them. Germline V gene lookup returns CDR1 MNHEY and CDR2 SVGAGI. CDR3 amino acids: CASSLGRTTIETQYF. Here the CDR3 DNA reads TGTGCCAGCAGTTTGGGCAGGACGACTATAGAGACCCAGTACTTC.

V and J are TRBV29-1 and TRBJ2-1; D is uncertain. Trimming removed 7 bases from V and 6 bases from J, with 10 bases in between. CDR1 is SQVTM, CDR2 ANQGSEA, per germline. This CDR3 has 11 residues. The CDR3 coding sequence is TGCAGCGGTGGTCAGACCAATGAGCAGTTCTTC. Translated, it gives CSGGQTNEQFF.

In its sample, this clonotype was seen a few times. The J gene is TRBJ1-2, the V gene TRBV7-3, with a possible D match to TRBD1 (5 bases). Germline-derived CDR1 and CDR2 are SGHTA and FQGTGA. The CDR3 covers 13 residues. The V and J ends lost 6 bases and 4 bases respectively, with 12 bases between them. In DNA, the CDR3 is TGTGCCAGCAGTCCCAGGGATGGCTATGGCTACACCTTC. This codes for CASSPRDGYGYTF.

The V gene is TRBV20-1, the J gene TRBJ2-1; 11 positions agree with TRBD2. From germline, CDR1 is DFQATT and CDR2 SNEGSKA (reference sequence). The CDR3 covers 16 residues. V was pared by 3 bases and J by 7 bases, with 11 bases of the junction left unmatched. The CDR3: CSASVGTSGTGNEQFF. The CDR3 DNA reads as TGCAGTGCTAGTGTTGGGACTAGCGGAACGGGGAATGAGCAGTTCTTC.

This clonotype was counted only a few times. The chain combines TRBV7-2 with TRBJ2-7; no firm D call. V gave up 4 bases and J gave up 0 bases, with 10 bases separating them. Germline lookup yields CDR1 SGHTA and CDR2 FQGNSA. This CDR3 spans 14 amino acids. Written as DNA, the CDR3 is TGTGCCAGCAGCTATCAGGCCGACTCCTACGAGCAGTACTTC. This codes for CASSYQADSYEQYF.

The rearrangement links TRBV4-1 to TRBJ1-5; TRBD1 is a possible D gene (5 bases). V was trimmed by 0 bases and J by 7 bases, leaving 10 bases between them. CDR1 and CDR2 (germline): MGHRA, YSYEKL. This CDR3 region has 14 residues. The CDR3 DNA is TGCGCCAGCAGCCAAGATAATGGGGGACAGCCCCAGCATTTT. Translation: CASSQDNGGQPQHF.

This clonotype was picked up many times. The chain has TRBV20-1 and TRBJ1-2; the D is unclear. The CDR3 spans 12 residues. The germline V and J ends were trimmed by 6 bases and 5 bases, with 13 bases remaining between them. CDR1 is DFQATT, CDR2 SNEGSKA, per germline (reference sequence). The CDR3 loop is CSANTGRYGYTF. As DNA, the CDR3 is TGCAGTGCGAACACCGGCCGTTATGGCTACACCTTC.